This T cell receptor (beta chain) is drawn from a study of OX40 agonist ivuxolimab in advanced cancers. Overall study: Patients received ivuxolimab, an agonistic anti-OX40 (CD134) antibody.

Germline V gives CDR1 SQVTM, CDR2 ANQGSEA. This CDR3 is built from 17 residues. The ends lost 1 base at V and 1 base at J; junction bases unmatched: 6. Study outcomes and limitations: The study found that CD8+ T cells averaged more expanded clones than CD4+.

The repertoire was sequenced with immunoSEQ multiplex PCR; TCRdb's copy has only in-frame clones and lacks some. The table has some 80,000 clones, roughly 90% seen once; the top ten hold more than 0.3%. About this clone: Its antigen is undetermined.

Autoimmune disease history or systemic immunosuppression meant exclusion. The rearrangement uses TRBV29-1 and TRBJ2-3; 12 bases agree with TRBD2. The source of this sequence is an adult with an advanced solid tumor such as melanoma, head and neck, liver or kidney cancer. The starting material was CD4+ or CD8+ T cells sorted from blood, obtained in a trial of the OX40 agonist ivuxolimab. The CDR3 region has the DNA TGCAGCGTTGAAGCCTCGGGACTAGCGGGCCGCACAGATACGCAGTATTTT. It yields the protein CSVEASGLAGRTDTQYF.